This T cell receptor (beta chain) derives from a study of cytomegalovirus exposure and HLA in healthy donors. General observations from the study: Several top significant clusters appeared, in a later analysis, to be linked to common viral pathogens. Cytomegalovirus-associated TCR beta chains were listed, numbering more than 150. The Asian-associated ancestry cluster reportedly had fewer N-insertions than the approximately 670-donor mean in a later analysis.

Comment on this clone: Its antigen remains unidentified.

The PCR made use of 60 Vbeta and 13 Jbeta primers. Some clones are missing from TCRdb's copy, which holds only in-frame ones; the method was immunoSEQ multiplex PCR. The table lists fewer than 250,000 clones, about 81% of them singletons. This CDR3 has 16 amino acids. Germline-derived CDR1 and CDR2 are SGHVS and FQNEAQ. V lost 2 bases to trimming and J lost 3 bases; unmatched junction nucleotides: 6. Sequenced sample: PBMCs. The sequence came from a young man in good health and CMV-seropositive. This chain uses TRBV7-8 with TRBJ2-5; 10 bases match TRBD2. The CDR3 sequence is CASSLSGGAREETQYF. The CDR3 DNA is TGTGCCAGCAGCTTAAGCGGGGGGGCGAGGGAAGAGACCCAGTACTTC.